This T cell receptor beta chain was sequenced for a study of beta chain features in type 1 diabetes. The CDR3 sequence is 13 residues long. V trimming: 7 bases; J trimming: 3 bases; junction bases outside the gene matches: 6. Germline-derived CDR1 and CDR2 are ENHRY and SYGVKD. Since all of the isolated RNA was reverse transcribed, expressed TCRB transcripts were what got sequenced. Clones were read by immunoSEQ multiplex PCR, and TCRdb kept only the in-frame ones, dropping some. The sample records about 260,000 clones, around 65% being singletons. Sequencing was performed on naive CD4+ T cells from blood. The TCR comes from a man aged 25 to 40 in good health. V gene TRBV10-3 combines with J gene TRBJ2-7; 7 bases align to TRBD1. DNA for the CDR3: TGTGCCATCAATGGACAGGCCAACTACGAGCAGTACTTC. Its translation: CAINGQANYEQYF.